Shown below are 20 T cell receptor beta chains from a single sample sequenced in a study of blood T cell repertoires in COVID-19. Sequenced by immunoSEQ multiplex PCR; TCRdb stores in-frame clones only, minus some. Of some 130,000 clones listed, around 86% are singletons. What was sequenced was peripheral blood. These receptors originate from a woman aged 45-65 years who had recovered from COVID-19.

The V and J genes are TRBV7-3 and TRBJ2-2; D unclear. Germline CDR1 reads SGHTA; CDR2 reads FQGTGA. Trimming took off 5 bases at V and 0 bases at J, with 7 bases between the two ends. CDR3 size: 14 residues. The CDR3 bases are TGTGCCAGCAGCCTCCACACGAACACCGGGGAGCTGTTTTTT. This sequence encodes CASSLHTNTGELFF.

The rearrangement links TRBV9 to TRBJ2-1, with 15 bases identical to TRBD2. Germline V gene sequence: CDR1 SGDLS, CDR2 YYNGEE. The CDR3 covers 16 residues. With V trimmed by 2 bases and J by 8 bases, 5 bases remained unmatched. The CDR3 DNA reads as TGTGCCAGCAGCGTTGGACTAGCGGGGGGGATCGATGAGCAGTTCTTC. This translates into CASSVGLAGGIDEQFF.

The chain couples TRBV12-3 or TRBV12-4 to TRBJ1-2; 7 bases align to TRBD1. The length of the CDR3 is 13 residues. The V segment lost 5 bases and the J segment 8 bases; nucleotides outside the gene matches: 8. The CDR3 DNA reads as TGTGCCAGCAGTCCCGGGACAGCTATAGGCTACACCTTC. Its translation: CASSPGTAIGYTF.

V usage is TRBV9 and J usage is TRBJ2-7; tentative D call: TRBD2 (6 bases). V was trimmed by 0 bases and J by 4 bases, leaving 14 bases between them. The germline CDR1 and CDR2 sequences are SGDLS and YYNGEE. CDR3 length: 15 amino acids. The CDR3 here is CASSVGLDIDYEQYF. The CDR3 nucleotides are TGTGCCAGCAGCGTAGGACTAGATATAGATTACGAGCAGTACTTC.

This clone was counted once. The chain uses TRBV2 and TRBJ1-5, with unresolved D. This CDR3 has 20 amino acids. The germline CDR1 and CDR2 sequences are SNHLY and FYNNEI. V lost 3 bases and J 0 bases, leaving 24 bases between the germline ends. The CDR3 region is CASSDMVGRWVLRSNQPQHF. In nucleotides, the CDR3 is TGTGCCAGCAGTGATATGGTTGGCAGGTGGGTGCTCCGTAGCAATCAGCCCCAGCATTTT. Supplemented by reference TRBV2 and TRBJ1-5, the full variable domain reads EPEVTQTPSHQVTQMGQEVILRCVPISNHLYFYWYRQILGQKVEFLVSFYNNEISEKSEIFDDQFSVERPDGSNFTLKIRSTKLEDSAMYFCASSDMVGRWVLRSNQPQHFGDGTRLSIL.

This clone was seen only once. The chain couples TRBV2 to TRBJ2-3; TRBD1 agrees at 7 bases. The CDR3 is 15 amino acids. The V segment lost 6 bases and the J segment 2 bases; nucleotides outside the gene matches: 8. Per germline, CDR1 SNHLY and CDR2 FYNNEI. DNA of the CDR3: TGTGCCAGCAGCCAGACAGGGTACTCCACAGATACGCAGTATTTT. The encoded protein is CASSQTGYSTDTQYF.

The chain joins TRBV27 to TRBJ1-2, with 10 bases matching TRBD1. This CDR3 has 15 amino acids. In germline, CDR1 is MNHEY, CDR2 SMNVEV (reference sequence). V trimming: 0 bases; J trimming: 7 bases; junction bases outside the gene matches: 5. CDR3 amino acids: CASSLSRQGAGGYTF. In DNA form, the CDR3 reads TGTGCCAGCAGTTTATCTAGACAGGGGGCAGGTGGCTACACCTTC.

The rearrangement uses TRBV2 and TRBJ2-5, with 7 bases lining up with TRBD2. This CDR3 comprises 16 residues. Germline V CDR1 and CDR2: SNHLY, FYNNEI. V dropped 6 bases and J dropped 4; count of bases not matched to a gene: 14. In DNA, the CDR3 is TGTGCCAGCAGGCCGAATTATGGGGGGAGGGCAGAGACCCAGTACTTC. As protein: CASRPNYGGRAETQYF.

The chain combines TRBV7-6 with TRBJ2-2; D may be TRBD1 (7 bases). This CDR3 is built from 17 residues. V was cut by 0 bases and J by 5 bases, with 16 bases left in between. CDR1 is SGHVS, CDR2 FNYEAQ, per germline. CDR3 sequence reads: CASSLAGGTAKTGELFF. Here the CDR3 DNA reads TGTGCCAGCAGCTTAGCAGGAGGGACAGCCAAGACCGGGGAGCTGTTTTTT.

The V call is TRBV11-2, the J call TRBJ2-3; tentative D call: TRBD2 (5 bases). The CDR3 is made up of 13 amino acids. The V and J ends lost 4 bases and 6 bases respectively, with 11 bases between them. Germline CDR1 is SGHAT and CDR2 is FQNNGV. CDR3 DNA: TGTGCCAGCAGCTCCCAGACGGGGGATACGCAGTATTTT. This encodes CASSSQTGDTQYF.

The rearrangement uses TRBV30 and TRBJ2-7; 7 positions match TRBD2. The CDR3 runs 13 residues. Germline trimming cut 2 bases from V and 4 bases from J; bases unmatched to any gene: 5. Germline V lookup: CDR1 GTSNPN, CDR2 SVGIG (reference sequence). DNA for the CDR3: TGTGCCTGGAGTCGGGGGGACTTGTACGAGCAGTACTTC. Residues: CAWSRGDLYEQYF.

V and J are TRBV19 and TRBJ2-2; 7 bases are a match to TRBD2. CDR1 LNHDA and CDR2 SQIVND come from the germline V gene (reference sequence). Trimming took 3 bases from V and 5 from J; bases not matched to a gene: 9. There are 16 residues in the CDR3. In DNA, the CDR3 is TGTGCCAGTAGTATTCGTCGGCGGGAGAGGACCGGGGAGCTGTTTTTT. Translation: CASSIRRRERTGELFF.

The chain carries TRBV10-1 and TRBJ1-5; TRBD1 might be the D (5 bases). The CDR3 is 15 residues long. Looked up from germline, CDR1 is WNHNN and CDR2 is SYGVQD (reference sequence). Trimming cost V 3 bases and J 0 bases, with 9 bases left between them. The CDR3 protein is CASSDGRDSNQPQHF. The CDR3 DNA is TGCGCCAGCAGTGACGGCAGGGATAGCAATCAGCCCCAGCATTTT.

The J gene is TRBJ2-3, the V gene TRBV6-5; the match to TRBD1 covers 7 bases. Germline-derived CDR1 and CDR2 are MNHEY and SVGAGI. V dropped 7 bases and J dropped 2; count of bases not matched to a gene: 6. CDR3 length: 14 amino acids. The CDR3 nucleotides read TGTGCCAGCATTAGGACAGGCCCCACAGATACGCAGTATTTT. This gives the protein CASIRTGPTDTQYF.

On this clone: At the DNA level, this CDR3 is encoded by other sequences in the same sample as well. The chain is built from TRBV30 and TRBJ1-6, with TRBD1 matching over 9 bases. Germline lookup yields CDR1 GTSNPN and CDR2 SVGIG (reference sequence). The CDR3 length is 14 residues. The ends lost 2 bases at V and 5 bases at J; junction bases unmatched: 1. The CDR3 coding sequence is TGTGCCTGGAGTTGGACAGGGGATAATTCACCCCTCCACTTT. Translation gives CAWSWTGDNSPLHF.

V is TRBV21-1 and J is TRBJ2-7; the table calls TRBD2, which could not be checked here. TRBV21-1 is tagged as a pseudogene. The CDR3 totals 9 residues. In nucleotides, the CDR3 is TGTGCCAGCACCCTGTCCCGTTACTTC. Translating gives CASTLSRYF.

J is TRBJ1-1 and V is TRBV4-1; D is possibly TRBD1 (5 bases). The V and J ends lost 0 bases and 9 bases respectively, with 14 bases between them. CDR3 size: 14 residues. Germline V gives CDR1 MGHRA, CDR2 YSYEKL. The CDR3: CASSQDWGSGKAFF. The CDR3 DNA reads as TGCGCCAGCAGCCAAGATTGGGGCTCTGGGAAAGCTTTCTTT.

The V and J genes are TRBV5-1 and TRBJ1-3, with D hard to call. Looked up from germline, CDR1 is SGHRS and CDR2 is YFSETQ. The CDR3 consists of 15 residues. V was clipped by 0 bases and J by 3 bases, with 10 bases between them. CDR3 loop: CASSLEGGLGNTIYF. In DNA, the CDR3 is TGCGCCAGCAGCTTGGAGGGAGGGCTTGGAAACACCATATATTTT.

The chain is built from TRBV7-2 and TRBJ1-6; D ambiguous. This CDR3 contains 15 residues. V was trimmed by 0 bases and J by 5 bases, leaving 8 bases between them. Germline V gene lookup returns CDR1 SGHTA and CDR2 FQGNSA. In nucleotides, the CDR3 is TGTGCCAGCAGCTTAGCGCGGAGAGATAATTCACCCCTCCACTTT. Protein: CASSLARRDNSPLHF.

The chain joins TRBV6-5 to TRBJ2-2; TRBD1 aligns across 11 bases. The CDR3 loop spans 14 amino acids. The trim removed 10 bases at V and 7 bases at J, leaving 8 bases unmatched. Germline assignment: CDR1 MNHEY and CDR2 SVGAGI. The CDR3 nucleotides are TGTGCCACCGAGGACAGGGGGCTGAGCGGGGAGCTGTTTTTT. This gives the protein CATEDRGLSGELFF.